One sample yielded the 2 T cell receptor beta chains listed below, sequenced in a study of CD8+CD57+ T cells in acquired aplastic anemia. Genomic DNA, the template, was used for profiling of the TCR beta VDJ and CDR3. TCRdb re-derived calls from the reads in MiXCR, one entry per CDR3 protein. The sample comprises 250,000 to 350,000 distinct CDR3 sequences, approximately 55% of which are singletons, and under 8.5% rests with the top ten. Source material: sorted CD4+, CD8+, or CD8+CD57+ T cells (not recorded which) from PBMCs. The receptors shown here come from a human donor with severe aplastic anemia or a healthy control (not recorded which).

The V call is TRBV24-1, the J call TRBJ2-7; D perhaps matches TRBD1 (5 bases). Germline CDR1 and CDR2: KGHDR and SFDVKD. Trimming stripped 0 bases from V and 4 bases from J, with 9 bases between. The CDR3 loop spans 14 amino acids. The CDR3 reads CATSDLDRPYEQYF. For the CDR3, the DNA is TGTGCCACCAGTGATTTGGACAGACCTTACGAGCAGTACTTC.

This chain joins TRBV11-2 and TRBJ1-5, with a tentative D call TRBD1 (6 bases). CDR1 SGHAT and CDR2 FQNNGV come from the germline V gene. The ends were cut back, 1 base at V and 5 bases at J, with 12 bases in the middle. CDR3 length equals 15 residues. The CDR3 region has the DNA TGTGCCAGCAGCTTAGGCATCGGACAGCATCAGCCCCAGCATTTT. Protein product: CASSLGIGQHQPQHF.